The entry below gives a single T cell receptor beta chain sequence along with its context. This clonotype showed up many times. The specificity of this receptor is unknown. It has no much larger one-base neighbor in the sample; base qualities were not kept. TCRdb names Illumina HiSeq 1500 as the instrument used. Using fastp trimming at Q25 and MiXCR clonotype assembly, TCRdb reanalyzed the public sequencing data and kept in-frame beta chains. Records with the same CDR3 protein are collapsed into one entry carrying the most frequent genes and DNA. This sample holds 160,000 or so distinct CDR3 sequences; about a fifth were observed only once. Jointly, the top ten make up around a quarter of the sample. The data were obtained in a study of T cell repertoires in cytomegalovirus infection (dated by TCRdb to about 2019). About the full investigation: Peptide stimulations targeted recently identified HLA-C-restricted CMV epitopes, whose presentation resists viral immunomodulation, together with well-studied HLA-B-restricted epitopes. Because public TCR beta signatures pointed to carriage of CMV infection together with the matching HLA type, the HLA type of each donor mattered for the analysis.

General study outcomes and caveats: The ex vivo response was dominated by HLA-C-restricted CMV-specific TCR beta clonotypes, which also provided the single most frequent clonotype in two of eight donors. Carriers of CMV infection plus the relevant HLA type were discriminated by the cumulative frequency of public TCR beta family members in the study cohort and in an independent 352-donor cohort.

The meaning of the sample's treatment or condition label: in vitro stimulation with specific CMV peptide epitopes to enrich CMV-specific T cells. This receptor was obtained from a human donor in good health (CMV status not recorded). Some clones in this sample may be carry-over from other donors' samples. Sequencing was performed on CD8+ T cells from cultured PBMCs, taken from culture after CMV antigen stimulation.

DNA sequence: TGTGCCAGCAGGGACCCCGTTGCGAACACTGAAGCTTTCTTT. Translation gives CASRDPVANTEAFF. The chain was built from TRBV9 and TRBJ1-1; confidence is insufficient to name the D gene. The CDR3 contains 14 residues, cysteine and phenylalanine counted. Left in the record is the CDR3 DNA by itself, 42 bases read in frame from the first base. From the germline V gene, CDR1 is SGDLS and CDR2 is YYNGEE. V loses 5 bases of germline sequence and J loses 1 base, and the interval between the two ends is 12 bases.